This is a list of T cell receptor beta chains from one sample in a study of cytotoxic CD8 clonotypes in ibrutinib-treated CLL. Using immunoSEQ multiplex PCR, the repertoire was profiled, and TCRdb retains in-frame clones only, with some absent. The repertoire includes fewer than 100,000 clones, 70% to 90% of them detected once, and around 5% sits in the top ten. The sequencing here drew on PBMCs, taken before ibrutinib treatment. These receptor sequences come from a human donor with chronic lymphocytic leukemia. Both conserved end residues are part of each CDR3. D genes are given only for firm matches. Clone sizes are given selectively: once, few, many, or a class where the clone is expanded.

j_call d_call clone_size v_call cdr3_aa cdr3_nt
TRBJ1-1 NA NA TRBV11-2 CASSLRGNTEAFF TGTGCCAGCAGCTTAAGGGGGAACACTGAAGCTTTCTTT
TRBJ2-7 TRBD1 NA TRBV6-5 CASNPQGANYEQYF TGTGCCAGCAATCCACAGGGGGCGAACTACGAGCAGTACTTC
TRBJ1-1 NA once TRBV6-5 CASSYVGGTLNTEAFF TGTGCCAGCAGTTACGTGGGGGGAACGCTCAACACTGAAGCTTTCTTT
TRBJ1-2 NA NA TRBV30 CAWSRSRGYGYTF TGTGCCTGGAGTCGATCCAGGGGCTATGGCTACACCTTC
TRBJ1-1 NA NA TRBV19 CASSSMVTRTEAFF TGTGCCAGTAGTTCAATGGTGACCCGGACTGAAGCTTTCTTT
TRBJ2-5 NA NA TRBV29-1 CSVLDTTPQYF TGCAGCGTTCTAGACACGACCCCGCAGTACTTC
TRBJ2-7 NA NA TRBV29-1 CSVRTDYEQYF TGCAGCGTTCGGACAGACTACGAGCAGTACTTC
TRBJ2-7 NA NA TRBV29-1 CSATGTLCPLYEQYF TGCAGCGCGACCGGGACACTTTGTCCCCTCTACGAGCAGTACTTC
TRBJ2-1 TRBD1 NA TRBV5-1 CASRRLAGGLYDEQFF TGCGCCAGCAGACGACTCGCAGGGGGCTTATACGATGAGCAGTTCTTC
TRBJ1-2 NA NA TRBV19 CASMDRFYGYTF TGTGCCAGTATGGACCGATTCTATGGCTACACCTTC
TRBJ1-2 TRBD1 NA TRBV29-1 CSGDRSLGGGYTF TGCAGCGGGGACAGGTCCCTTGGAGGAGGCTACACCTTC
TRBJ2-7 TRBD1 NA TRBV7-6 CASSPDRTYYEQYF TGTGCCAGCAGCCCGGACAGGACATACTACGAGCAGTACTTC
TRBJ2-7 NA NA TRBV5-4 CASSFHAGPLGEQYF TGTGCCAGCAGCTTTCACGCGGGTCCTCTGGGGGAGCAGTACTTC
TRBJ1-2 NA NA TRBV29-1 CSVEFSGAQGYTF TGCAGCGTTGAGTTTTCAGGGGCGCAAGGCTACACCTTC
TRBJ2-5 TRBD2 NA TRBV9 CASSGGRLAGGETQYF TGTGCCAGCAGCGGTGGGAGGCTAGCGGGAGGAGAGACCCAGTACTTC
TRBJ2-7 NA NA TRBV5-1 CASSFGGSYEQYF TGCGCCAGCAGCTTCGGCGGGTCCTACGAGCAGTACTTC
TRBJ2-3 NA NA TRBV30 CAWSPGMDTDTQYF TGTGCCTGGAGCCCAGGCATGGACACAGATACGCAGTATTTT
TRBJ1-4 NA NA TRBV30 CAWNPGADEKLFF TGTGCCTGGAACCCAGGGGCGGATGAAAAACTGTTTTTT
TRBJ1-2 NA NA TRBV7-3 CASSLGQNYGYTF TGTGCCAGCAGCTTAGGTCAGAACTATGGCTACACCTTC
TRBJ2-5 NA NA TRBV18 CASSPGSKAETQYF TGTGCCAGCTCCCCGGGGTCGAAGGCGGAGACCCAGTACTTC
TRBJ2-3 NA NA TRBV9 CASSPRRTTDTQYF TGTGCCAGCAGCCCCCGGAGGACGACAGATACGCAGTATTTT
TRBJ2-3 TRBD2 NA TRBV19 CASSRAGENTDTQYF TGTGCCAGTAGTCGAGCGGGAGAGAACACAGATACGCAGTATTTT
TRBJ2-7 TRBD1 NA TRBV2 CASRNGTDYEQYF TGTGCCAGCAGGAACGGGACAGACTACGAGCAGTACTTC
TRBJ2-5 NA NA TRBV7-9 CASSPQGSSYQETQYF TGTGCCAGCAGTCCGCAGGGATCCTCGTACCAAGAGACCCAGTACTTC
TRBJ1-3 NA NA TRBV11-2 CASSTVSSGSGNTIYF TGTGCCAGCAGCACCGTGAGTAGCGGCTCTGGAAACACCATATATTTT
TRBJ1-2 NA NA TRBV4-3 CASSQVGAYGYTF TGCGCCAGCAGCCAAGTAGGCGCCTATGGCTACACCTTC
TRBJ2-2 NA NA TRBV5-1 CASSGGLNTGELFF TGCGCCAGCAGCGGAGGACTGAACACCGGGGAGCTGTTTTTT
TRBJ2-3 NA NA TRBV9 CASSVTDGGYTDTQYF TGTGCCAGCAGCGTAACGGACGGTGGATACACAGATACGCAGTATTTT
TRBJ2-5 NA NA TRBV9 CASSPGVASEGRETQYF TGTGCCAGCAGCCCTGGGGTGGCTAGCGAAGGCCGGGAGACCCAGTACTTC
TRBJ1-2 NA NA TRBV12-5 CASGQGDLSGLGYTF TGTGCTAGTGGACAGGGAGATCTCTCCGGCTTAGGCTACACCTTC
TRBJ2-1 TRBD2 NA TRBV30 CAWDLAGGPGRQFF TGTGCCTGGGATCTAGCGGGAGGGCCTGGGAGGCAGTTCTTC
TRBJ1-2 NA NA TRBV11-2 CASSLGGVLRGYTF TGTGCCAGCAGCTTAGGAGGGGTCCTTCGGGGCTACACCTTC
TRBJ1-4 NA NA TRBV7-9 CASSLAGNEKLFF TGTGCCAGCAGCTTAGCAGGGAATGAAAAACTGTTTTTT
TRBJ2-7 TRBD2 NA TRBV9 CASSGWGGTSGIYEQYF TGTGCCAGCAGCGGTTGGGGCGGGACTAGCGGAATCTACGAGCAGTACTTC
TRBJ2-1 NA NA TRBV28 CASTWGARVEQFF TGTGCCAGCACCTGGGGAGCACGCGTGGAGCAGTTCTTC
TRBJ1-2 NA once TRBV4-3 CASSQPPGIGYTF TGCGCCAGCAGCCAACCCCCGGGGATCGGCTACACCTTC
TRBJ2-4 NA NA TRBV7-9 CASSSPLRSLGGIQYF TGTGCCAGCAGCTCACCTTTGAGGTCGCTGGGCGGCATTCAGTACTTC
TRBJ2-2 TRBD2 once TRBV7-8 CASSLDVAGVPGELFF TGTGCCAGCAGCTTAGATGTAGCGGGAGTCCCCGGGGAGCTGTTTTTT
TRBJ2-7 NA NA TRBV9 CASSEGQGDYYEQYF TGTGCCAGCAGCGAGGGGCAGGGAGACTACTACGAGCAGTACTTC
TRBJ1-1 TRBD1 NA TRBV5-1 CASSVRDSFMNTEAFF TGCGCCAGCAGTGTCCGGGACAGCTTCATGAACACTGAAGCTTTCTTT
TRBJ2-1 NA NA TRBV7-7 CASSLVSDRPHNEQFF TGTGCCAGCAGCTTAGTCTCGGATAGGCCACACAATGAGCAGTTCTTC
TRBJ2-3 TRBD1 NA TRBV29-1 CSVGGTGYADTQYF TGCAGCGTTGGGGGGACAGGATATGCCGATACGCAGTATTTT
TRBJ1-2 NA NA TRBV11-3 CASSSGGTDTF TGTGCCAGCAGCTCCGGGGGGACGGACACCTTC
TRBJ2-7 NA many TRBV18 CASSRGSSYEQYF TGTGCCAGCTCACGGGGATCAAGTTACGAGCAGTACTTC
TRBJ1-4 TRBD1 NA TRBV4-1 CASNRGLTNEKLFF TGCGCCAGTAACAGGGGGTTAACTAATGAAAAACTGTTTTTT
TRBJ1-2 TRBD1 once TRBV11-2 CASSLGRQTGVGNYGYTF TGTGCCAGCAGCTTAGGACGACAGACAGGGGTTGGGAACTATGGCTACACCTTC
TRBJ1-2 NA NA TRBV28 CASSGRQDYYKNYGYTF TGTGCCAGCAGTGGTCGACAGGACTACTACAAGAACTATGGCTACACCTTC
TRBJ2-4 TRBD2 NA TRBV28 CASRGTSGSDLAKNIQYF TGTGCCAGCAGGGGGACTAGCGGGAGTGACTTAGCCAAAAACATTCAGTACTTC